This record covers a single T cell receptor (beta chain). The antigen this receptor binds is unknown. Base qualities were left out, and no much larger clone turns up one base away. The data originate from a study of shared clonotypes between healthy human individuals (dated by TCRdb to 2019 to 2021). Background on the whole study: The cohort included a few men and a couple of women between 18 and 49 years of age. Leukapheresis yielded between about 0.85 and 10 billion PBMCs per donor. For each donor, CD4 naive and CD4 memory were each run on three plates, CD8 naive on two plates, and CD8 memory on one plate. To estimate repertoire size and how much clonotype sharing occurs between individuals, the study deeply sequenced the blood TCR repertoires of several healthy adults. To increase sequencing depth and limit assay-specific biases, TCR repertoire library preparation and sequencing were carried out by different laboratories using diverse techniques.

Using the deep immunoSEQ assay, TCR CDR3 regions were amplified from genomic DNA by multiplex PCR. Genomic DNA extracted from each cell subset was distributed evenly over all wells of several immunoSEQ 96-well plates, and each plate served as one replicate. Each replicate PCR for sorted subsets received about 210 ng genomic DNA, equal to tens of thousands of T cell genomes. Purified libraries were quantified with a Qubit 3.0 fluorometer, sized on a Bioanalyzer 2100, and re-quantified with the KAPA Library Quantification kit. A separate single-read 150-cycle Illumina NextSeq 550 flow cell was used to sequence each immunoSEQ 96-well plate. In the paper's pipeline: Because the immunoSEQ output held only junctional sequences and lacked quality scores, the filtering could not match the filtering applied to full-length reads. To assign V/J genes and CDR3, sequences were annotated against IMGT germline references using PyIR, a Python wrapper for IgBLAST v1.9. Reads were filtered out if the reads had weak V/J assignments (E-value above 1e-6), no CDR3, stop codons, out-of-frame junctions, or ambiguous translated residues. V3J clonotypes were defined as sequences sharing the same inferred V gene, J gene, and CDR3 amino acid sequence. Percentage overlap between repertoires was calculated by dividing the number of shared unique clonotypes by the size of the smaller repertoire. Three approaches were used to assess repertoire richness: RTK rarefaction, the Chao1 estimator, and Recon v2.1 estimates of unobserved clonotypes. Generation probabilities were computed with OLGA for all TCRbeta clonotypes obtained by the gDNA method from a handful of donors. TCRdb provides this immuneACCESS table in a form limited to in-frame rearrangements. Some clones are lacking; in checked studies, under half of them reflect an unresolved V gene, and why the rest are absent is not known. The DNA gave D and trimming, while V, J and clone size come from that table. The sample has about 1.1 million clones on record, roughly 80% of them singletons. The ten largest clones take up over 0.8% of the sample.

The donors were healthy, HIV-negative adults who had no recently reported acute infections or vaccinations. Only Caucasian adults living in Nashville, Tennessee, USA were represented among the donors. CD4+ T cells were enriched through magnetic negative selection, after which naive cells were positively selected on CD45RA and the remaining negative fraction served as the memory subset. Blood was obtained by leukapheresis, after which PBMCs were separated by Ficoll-Histopaque density gradient centrifugation and cryopreserved in liquid nitrogen vapor phase. Analytical flow cytometry was used to check the purity and quantity of each magnetically sorted T cell population. From each sorted fraction, genomic DNA was isolated and quantified by UV absorbance on a Nanodrop 2000c. Overall study outcomes, separate from this receptor: Compared with non-shared clonotypes, the clonotypes found in all four sorted-subset donors had higher generation probabilities. Incomplete sequencing was indicated by rarefaction of sorted-subset datasets, despite the large sequencing depth. Larger estimated clonotype richness was generally found for naive subsets than for memory subsets. Based on pairwise subsampling, the degree of clonotype sharing among donors was expected to be affected by sequencing depth. Sharing across several donors was observed for roughly 5% of naive CD4, under 4% of naive CD8, around 2.5% of memory CD4, and roughly 0.43% of memory CD8 clonotypes. Sampling was restricted to blood, and TCR repertoires in tissue are likely to differ from TCR repertoires in blood. The genetic and exposure-history diversity represented was limited by the small number of donors.

This clonotype was sampled from a man younger than 30 in good health. Some clones in this sample may be carry-over from other donors' samples. The sequencing sample was made of memory CD4+ T cells from PBMCs. This sample's cell subset or site label indicates: CD45RA-negative fraction.

The nucleotides read TGTGCCAGCAGTCCGAGCGGGACACCGACCTATGGCTACACCTTC. The translation is CASSPSGTPTYGYTF. The V and J segments used are TRBV27 and TRBJ1-2, and the D gene may be TRBD1, 6 bases matching. CDR1 and CDR2, per the germline V gene (reference sequence), are MNHEY and SMNVEV. Measured from the cysteine to the phenylalanine, the CDR3 is 15 residues long. Only the CDR3 DNA stays, 45 bases, in frame from base 1. V and J are truncated by 5 bases and 4 bases respectively, leaving an intervening sequence of 17 bases.